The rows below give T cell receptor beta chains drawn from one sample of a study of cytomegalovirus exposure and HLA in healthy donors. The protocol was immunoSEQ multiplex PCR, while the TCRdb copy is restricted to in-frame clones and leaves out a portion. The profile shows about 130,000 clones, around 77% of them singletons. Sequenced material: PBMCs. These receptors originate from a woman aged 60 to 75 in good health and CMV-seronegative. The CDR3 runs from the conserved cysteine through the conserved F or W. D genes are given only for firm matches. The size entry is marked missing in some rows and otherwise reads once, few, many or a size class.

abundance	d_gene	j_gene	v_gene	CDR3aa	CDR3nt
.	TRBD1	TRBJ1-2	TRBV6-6	CASIQRTGGGYGYTF	TGTGCCAGCATACAAAGGACAGGGGGTGGCTATGGCTACACCTTC
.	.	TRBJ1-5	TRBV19	CASTSGGRPQHF	TGTGCCAGTACATCGGGAGGCAGGCCCCAGCATTTT
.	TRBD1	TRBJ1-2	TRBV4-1	CASSQGPGQGIYGYTF	TGCGCCAGCAGCCAAGGCCCGGGACAGGGAATCTATGGCTACACCTTC
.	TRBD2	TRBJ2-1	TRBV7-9	CASSLTTGTSGTNEQFF	TGTGCCAGCAGCTTAACCACCGGGACTAGCGGGACGAATGAGCAGTTCTTC
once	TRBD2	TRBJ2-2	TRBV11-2	CASSPGAGGTGELFF	TGTGCCAGCAGCCCAGGCGCGGGGGGCACCGGGGAGCTGTTTTTT
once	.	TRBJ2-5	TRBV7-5	CASSLGLAIWYF	TGTGCCAGCAGCTTGGGACTAGCGATCTGGTACTTC
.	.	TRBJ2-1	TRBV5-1	CASSLTSGVGHEQFF	TGCGCCAGCAGCTTAACTTCAGGGGTGGGCCATGAGCAGTTCTTC
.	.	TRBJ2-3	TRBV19	CASSISRGTDTQYF	TGTGCCAGTAGTATTAGTCGTGGCACAGATACGCAGTATTTT
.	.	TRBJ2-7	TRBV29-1	CSARGRGYEQYF	TGCAGCGCCCGAGGGCGAGGCTACGAGCAGTACTTC
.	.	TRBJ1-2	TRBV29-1	CSGTPVTSNYGYTF	TGCAGCGGTACCCCAGTAACATCTAACTATGGCTACACCTTC
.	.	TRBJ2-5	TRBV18	CASSPRQLQETQYF	TGTGCCAGCTCACCCCGACAATTGCAAGAGACCCAGTACTTC
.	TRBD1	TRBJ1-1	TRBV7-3	CASSFRQGGEAFF	TGTGCCAGCAGCTTTCGACAGGGCGGTGAAGCTTTCTTT
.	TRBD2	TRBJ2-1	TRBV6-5	CASYSGSRGNEQFF	TGTGCCAGTTATAGCGGGAGCAGGGGCAATGAGCAGTTCTTC
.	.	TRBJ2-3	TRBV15	CATSRFSDTQYF	TGTGCCACCAGCAGATTCTCAGATACGCAGTATTTT
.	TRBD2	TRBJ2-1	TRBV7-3	CASSSRLAGTNEQFF	TGTGCCAGCAGCTCCCGACTAGCGGGGACCAATGAGCAGTTCTTC
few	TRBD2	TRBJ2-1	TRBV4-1	CASSQVGLALNNEQFF	TGCGCCAGCAGCCAGGTGGGACTAGCGCTTAACAATGAGCAGTTCTTC
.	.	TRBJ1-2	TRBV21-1	CATMQEEDGFQAFTHYGYTF	TGTGCCACCATGCAGGAGGAAGACGGGTTCCAGGCTTTCACTCACTATGGCTACACCTTC
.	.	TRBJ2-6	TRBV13	CASSSRDSGANVLTF	TGTGCCAGCAGCTCCAGGGACTCTGGGGCCAACGTCCTGACTTTC
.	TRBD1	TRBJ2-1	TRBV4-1	CASSQVPGQGYNEQFF	TGCGCCAGCAGCCAAGTCCCCGGACAGGGGTACAATGAGCAGTTCTTC
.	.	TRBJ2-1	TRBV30	CAGAKGAYNEQFF	TGTGCCGGGGCCAAAGGTGCATACAATGAGCAGTTCTTC